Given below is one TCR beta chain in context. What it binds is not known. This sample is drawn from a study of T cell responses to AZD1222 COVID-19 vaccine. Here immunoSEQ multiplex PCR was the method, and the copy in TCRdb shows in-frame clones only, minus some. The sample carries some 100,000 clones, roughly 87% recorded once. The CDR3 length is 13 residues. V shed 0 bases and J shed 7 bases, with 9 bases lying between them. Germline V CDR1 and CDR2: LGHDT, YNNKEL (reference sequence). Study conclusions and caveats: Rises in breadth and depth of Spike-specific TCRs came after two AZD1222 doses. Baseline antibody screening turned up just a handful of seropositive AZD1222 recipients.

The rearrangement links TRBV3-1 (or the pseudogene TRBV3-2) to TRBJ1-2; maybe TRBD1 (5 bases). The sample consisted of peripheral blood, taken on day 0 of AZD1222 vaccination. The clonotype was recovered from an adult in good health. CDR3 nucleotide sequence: TGTGCCAGCAGCCAAGAGGAGGGACCTGGCTACACCTTC. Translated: CASSQEEGPGYTF.